The clone carrying this TCR beta chain has just one count. Repertoires were generated with immunoSEQ multiplex PCR, while TCRdb's copy carries only in-frame clones and drops some. The sample lists approximately 81,000 clones; roughly four fifths were seen once. V shed 2 bases and J shed 4 bases, with 17 bases lying between them. The CDR3 is 16 amino acids. CDR1 PRHDT and CDR2 FYEKMQ come from the germline V gene (reference sequence). The data originate from a study of technical replicates of blood from a few donors. The chain couples TRBV13 to TRBJ1-1; the D gene is possibly TRBD1 (5 bases). The sample was PBMCs. The TCR sequence derives from a human donor in good health. Some clones in this sample may be carry-over from other donors' samples. CDR3 region: CASSLFSGGVGTEAFF. CDR3 sequence (DNA): TGTGCCAGCAGCTTATTTTCGGGGGGGGTAGGCACTGAAGCTTTCTTT.